The 27 T cell receptor beta chains below come from one sample, sequenced in a study of regulatory T cells in long-lasting Graves disease. Time point here: newly diagnosed GD, antithyroid drugs for less than 3 months. With RNA extracted from PBMCs as input, the TCR library was made. Building of the TCR beta libraries involved iRepertoire HTBI primers and Arm-PCR of CDR3 regions. TCRdb ran MiXCR on the multiplex PCR reads and lists one entry per CDR3 protein. In the table there are 400,000 to 500,000 distinct CDR3 sequences, about a sixth of which are singletons. These data are also associated with another study on T cells in Graves' hyperthyroidism and ophthalmopathy.

Source: peripheral blood mononuclear cells (PBMCs), taken at new diagnosis, from a patient treated with antithyroid drugs. Source of these receptors: a woman aged 25 to 45 with Graves disease.

This clonotype was detected many times. The junction departs from the called germline gene at one end, perhaps through a read error. The CDR3 region is CSARPSRGQF. As DNA, the CDR3 is TGCAGTGCTAGACCCTCGAGAGGACAGTTT. The chain uses TRBV20-1 and TRBJ1-1; TRBD1 is a possible D gene (6 bases). CDR3 length: 10 residues. Germline V gene lookup returns CDR1 DFQATT and CDR2 SNEGSKA (reference sequence).

This clonotype was found many times. V is TRBV20-1 and J is TRBJ2-1; possible D gene TRBD2, 5 bases. V lost 4 bases, J lost 1 base, and 11 bases lay in between. The CDR3 runs 14 residues. CDR1 and CDR2 (germline): DFQATT, SNEGSKA (reference sequence). The CDR3 spells CSAIISGSYNEQFF. Written as DNA, the CDR3 is TGCAGTGCTATCATCAGCGGATCCTACAATGAGCAGTTCTTC.

Many counts were recorded for this clonotype. V and J are TRBV30 and TRBJ2-1; a weak D match, TRBD1 (5 bases). V gave up 0 bases and J gave up 7 bases, with 7 bases separating them. Germline V gene sequence: CDR1 GTSNPN, CDR2 SVGIG (reference sequence). The CDR3 loop spans 12 amino acids. The CDR3 reads CAWSVAGNEQFF. The DNA for the CDR3 is TGTGCCTGGAGTGTTGCAGGGAATGAGCAGTTCTTC.

Worth noting for this clonotype: A much larger clone lies one base from this, so it may be a read error. The genes are TRBV6-5 and TRBJ2-7; 10 bases align to TRBD1. The germline CDR1 and CDR2 sequences are MNHEY and SVGAGI. The CDR3 is 14 residues long. CDR3 region: CASSYMDRGVEQHF. The CDR3 DNA reads TGTGCCAGCAGTTACATGGACAGGGGGGTCGAGCAGCACTTC.

This clonotype has only a few counts. As DNA, the CDR3 is TGTGCCAGTAGTATCGACAGAGCCAGCAATCAGCCCCAGCATTTT. This encodes CASSIDRASNQPQHF. The chain employs TRBV19 and TRBJ1-5; possibly TRBD1 for D (5 bases). This CDR3 is 15 amino acids long. The V gene's germline CDR1 is LNHDA and CDR2 SQIVND (reference sequence). V gave up 3 bases and J gave up 1 base, with 10 bases separating them.

This clonotype was seen ten or more times. The chain combines TRBV30 with TRBJ1-3, with D perhaps TRBD1 (6 bases). This CDR3 comprises 15 residues. Germline V gives CDR1 GTSNPN, CDR2 SVGIG (reference sequence). Trimming removed 0 bases from V and 2 bases from J, with 11 bases in between. The CDR3 spells CAWSVQGGTGNTIYF. CDR3 in DNA: TGTGCCTGGAGTGTACAAGGGGGAACTGGAAACACCATATATTTT.

This clonotype was observed at least ten times. The chain carries TRBV27 and TRBJ2-3; 8 bases map to TRBD2. V lost 6 bases and J lost 5; bases outside the gene matches: 7. From germline, CDR1 is MNHEY and CDR2 SMNVEV (reference sequence). This CDR3 contains 14 residues. CDR3 sequence: CASSLVLAGDTQYF. The CDR3, as DNA: TGTGCCAGCAGCTTAGTCCTAGCGGGAGATACGCAGTATTTT.

As concerns this clonotype: A read error is possible here, since a much larger clone lies one base away. The chain has TRBV3-1 and TRBJ1-1, with D hard to call. The germline V gene encodes CDR1 LGHDT and CDR2 YNNKEL (reference sequence). The germline V and J ends were trimmed by 4 bases and 11 bases, with 17 bases remaining between them. The CDR3 extends over 13 amino acids. CDR3: CASSRTRPRAAFF. Here the CDR3 DNA reads TGTGCCAGCAGCCGGACCCGGCCGCGGGCCGCTTTCTTT. The whole variable domain, remainder taken from reference TRBV3-1 and TRBJ1-1, is DTAVSQTPKYLVTQMGNDKSIKCEQNLGHDTMYWYKQDSKKFLKIMFSYNNKELIINETVPNRFSPKSPDKAHLNLHINSLELGDSAVYFCASSRTRPRAAFFGQGTRLTVV.

V usage is TRBV10-2 and J usage is TRBJ2-3, with TRBD1 as a possible D gene (5 bases). The CDR3 has 14 amino acids. V lost 8 bases to trimming and J lost 1 base, with 13 bases between them. Germline V gives CDR1 WSHSY, CDR2 SAAADI. The CDR3, as DNA: TGCGCCAGCCAGGGTGGGGTCGGCACAGATACGCAGTATTTT. This translates into CASQGGVGTDTQYF.

In its sample, this clonotype was seen many times. This sequence joins TRBV20-1 and TRBJ2-3; either TRBD1 or TRBD2 may fit D (5 bases each). The DNA end lines up better with TRBJ2-5; the J call may be wrong. Germline loops: CDR1 DFQATT, CDR2 SNEGSKA (reference sequence). This CDR3 has 12 amino acids. As DNA, the CDR3 is TGCAGTGCTCCGGGACCGGCGGGGACCCAGTACTTC. Translation: CSAPGPAGTQYF.

There are a few counts of this clonotype. The CDR3 nucleotides read TGTGCCACCCGGGACAGCCTCTACGAGCAGTACTTC. It is translated as CATRDSLYEQYF. The chain has TRBV25-1 and TRBJ2-7; 7 positions agree with TRBD1. The CDR3 totals 12 residues. V was pared by 10 bases and J by 3 bases, with 6 bases of the junction left unmatched. The germline V gene encodes CDR1 MGHDK and CDR2 SYGVNS.

This clonotype was found a few times. The chain carries TRBV11-2 and TRBJ1-3, with 10 bases lining up with TRBD1. Germline V gene sequence: CDR1 SGHAT, CDR2 FQNNGV. With 1 base clipped from V and 3 bases from J, the junction kept 6 bases outside the gene matches. This CDR3 spans 17 amino acids. CDR3 DNA: TGTGCCAGCAGCTTAGTCCTGGGACAGGGGTTTGGAAACACCATATATTTT. Residues: CASSLVLGQGFGNTIYF.

This clonotype was seen repeatedly, ten times or more. The chain couples TRBV3-1 to TRBJ2-5; D is undetermined. Trimming cost V 1 base and J 4 bases, with 13 bases left between them. The CDR3 extends over 15 amino acids. The germline V gene has CDR1 LGHDT and CDR2 YNNKEL (reference sequence). In DNA, the CDR3 is TGTGCCAGCAGCCAAGTTTTGGGATTTGGAGAGACCCAGTACTTC. Translating gives CASSQVLGFGETQYF.

The CDR3 loop reads CASSQRGDTQYF. CDR3 nucleotide sequence: TGCGCCAGCAGCCAGCGGGGAGATACGCAGTATTTT. The chain links TRBV4-3 to TRBJ2-3; tentative D call: TRBD2 (6 bases). Germline CDR1 and CDR2: LGHNA and YSLEER. The V end was cut by 3 bases, the J end by 5 bases, with 6 bases between. CDR3 length equals 12 residues.

This clonotype showed up just a few times. The chain couples TRBV20-1 to TRBJ1-5, with D possibly being TRBD1 (5 bases). The CDR3 totals 13 residues. Trimming removed 6 bases from V and 9 bases from J, with 18 bases in between. From germline, CDR1 is DFQATT and CDR2 SNEGSKA (reference sequence). The DNA of the CDR3 is TGCAGTGCCGCCGGGACCCCCCGCAGGCCCCAGCATTTT. Amino acids: CSAAGTPRRPQHF.

This clonotype turned up a few times. The chain links TRBV5-1 to TRBJ1-1; D not certain. The CDR3 consists of 12 residues. The V gene lost 0 bases and the J gene lost 7 bases, with 7 bases spanning the gap. Germline loops: CDR1 SGHRS, CDR2 YFSETQ. The CDR3 region is CASSLDLLEAFF. The CDR3 nucleotides read TGCGCCAGCAGCTTGGATCTCCTTGAAGCTTTCTTT. The full variable domain, its missing parts supplied by reference TRBV5-1 and TRBJ1-1, is KAGVTQTPRYLIKTRGQQVTLSCSPISGHRSVSWYQQTPGQGLQFLFEYFSETQRNKGNFPGRFSGRQFSNSRSEMNVSTLELGDSALYLCASSLDLLEAFFGQGTRLTVV.

This clonotype showed up just a few times. The V gene is TRBV29-1, the J gene TRBJ2-1, with 12 bases that match TRBD2. Germline CDR1 and CDR2: SQVTM and ANQGSEA. Trimming took 0 bases from V and 6 from J; bases not matched to a gene: 9. This CDR3 has 17 amino acids. CDR3 nucleotide sequence: TGCAGCGTTGAAGATCTTGGACTAGCGGGACCCTTCAATGAGCAGTTCTTC. This encodes CSVEDLGLAGPFNEQFF.

V gene TRBV29-1 combines with J gene TRBJ2-7; D is undetermined. Trimming pared 4 bases from V and 2 bases from J, leaving 12 bases between. The CDR3 is made up of 13 amino acids. Looked up from germline, CDR1 is SQVTM and CDR2 is ANQGSEA. CDR3 protein: CSVVGYWTYEQYF. CDR3 bases: TGCAGCGTTGTGGGGTATTGGACCTACGAGCAGTACTTC.

The chain couples TRBV6-2 or TRBV6-3 to TRBJ1-6; D is uncertain. Germline V gene data show CDR1 as MNHEY and CDR2 as SVGEGT. The CDR3 has 13 residues. Trimming shortened V by 2 bases and J by 5 bases, and 4 bases separated the two germline ends. CDR3 amino acids: CASSYVNNSPLHF. Here the CDR3 DNA reads TGTGCCAGCAGTTACGTGAATAATTCACCCCTCCACTTT.

This clonotype has only a few counts. The chain employs TRBV27 and TRBJ2-1, with D perhaps matching TRBD1 (6 bases). Per the germline V gene, CDR1 is MNHEY and CDR2 is SMNVEV (reference sequence). The CDR3 is 15 amino acids. Trimming stripped 5 bases from V and 0 bases from J, with 11 bases between. CDR3 DNA sequence: TGTGCCAGCAGTGGAGGACAGACCTCCTACAATGAGCAGTTCTTC. Translating it yields CASSGGQTSYNEQFF.

At least ten counts were recorded for this clonotype. The rearrangement links TRBV13 to TRBJ2-5; 8 positions match TRBD2. The CDR3 length is 16 residues. Germline CDR1 reads PRHDT; CDR2 reads FYEKMQ (reference sequence). Trimming took 5 bases from V and 4 from J; bases not matched to a gene: 12. CDR3 residues: CASSRPRIAGSETQYF. CDR3 nucleotides: TGTGCCAGCAGCCGACCCCGGATAGCGGGATCAGAGACCCAGTACTTC.

This clonotype was picked up many times. The V gene is TRBV11-2, the J gene TRBJ2-1; 8 nucleotides agree with TRBD2. Germline loops: CDR1 SGHAT, CDR2 FQNNGV. The CDR3 length is 16 residues. Trimming at V came to 8 bases and at J to 5 bases, leaving 14 bases not matched to a gene. The chain's CDR3 is CASGPPGLAGNNEQFF. DNA for the CDR3: TGTGCCAGCGGCCCTCCGGGGCTAGCGGGTAACAATGAGCAGTTCTTC.

This clonotype was seen at least ten times. The rearrangement joins TRBV6-5 to TRBJ2-1, with 8 bases lining up with TRBD2. Unmatched junction bases numbered 14, after V lost 4 bases and J lost 6 bases. The germline CDR1 and CDR2 sequences are MNHEY and SVGAGI. This CDR3 is 17 amino acids long. The CDR3 DNA is TGTGCCAGCAGTTCGGGACTAGTTTCAACCTTCCTCAATGAGCAGTTCTTC. As protein: CASSSGLVSTFLNEQFF.

This clonotype was counted at least ten times. The rearrangement uses TRBV7-8 and TRBJ1-1; D gene uncertain. CDR1 SGHVS and CDR2 FQNEAQ come from the germline V gene. V shed 1 base and J shed 0 bases, with 9 bases lying between them. The CDR3 is 15 amino acids. This chain's CDR3 is CASSLVWELNTEAFF. The CDR3 DNA sequence: TGTGCCAGCAGCTTAGTTTGGGAGTTGAACACTGAAGCTTTCTTT.

This clonotype was counted only a few times. V is TRBV19 and J is TRBJ1-5, with unresolved D. V was clipped by 7 bases and J by 3 bases, with 22 bases between them. The CDR3 sequence is 17 residues long. CDR1 and CDR2 (germline): LNHDA, SQIVND (reference sequence). The DNA for the CDR3 is TGTGCCAGTACCGACTCCGACGGGCCCCATTCCAATCAGCCCCAGCATTTT. Amino acid sequence: CASTDSDGPHSNQPQHF.

At least ten counts were recorded for this clonotype. The chain carries TRBV2 and TRBJ2-2; D is uncertain. The CDR3 extends over 14 amino acids. V was shortened by 3 bases and J by 0 bases, with 5 bases between the two germline ends. Germline CDR1 and CDR2: SNHLY and FYNNEI. DNA of the CDR3: TGTGCCAGCAGTGACCCCTCGAACACCGGGGAGCTGTTTTTT. Its translation is CASSDPSNTGELFF. Based on the CDR3 plus reference TRBV2 and TRBJ2-2, the full variable domain is EPEVTQTPSHQVTQMGQEVILRCVPISNHLYFYWYRQILGQKVEFLVSFYNNEISEKSEIFDDQFSVERPDGSNFTLKIRSTKLEDSAMYFCASSDPSNTGELFFGEGSRLTVL.

This clonotype was found many times. The chain couples TRBV7-9 to TRBJ2-1; no clear D. The germline CDR1 and CDR2 sequences are SEHNR and FQNEAQ (reference sequence). The CDR3 totals 12 residues. The V end lost 7 bases, the J end lost 6 bases, and 10 bases lay between the germline ends. The CDR3 DNA reads as TGTGCCAGCACGACACCTCTCAATGAGCAGTTCTTC. Protein product: CASTTPLNEQFF. The full variable domain, with the rest looked up from reference TRBV7-9 and TRBJ2-1, is DTGVSQNPRHKITKRGQNVTFRCDPISEHNRLYWYRQTLGQGPEFLTYFQNEAQLEKSRLLSDRFSAERPKGSFSTLEIQRTEQGDSAMYLCASTTPLNEQFFGPGTRLTVL.